Listed here are 31 T cell receptor beta chains from one sample, sequenced in a study of blood T cell repertoires in COVID-19. Assay: immunoSEQ multiplex PCR; the TCRdb copy retains only in-frame clones and omits some. The sample records about 260,000 clones, over 80% being singletons. Sequencing used PBMCs or T cells enriched from blood (not recorded which). The receptors here all came from a woman aged 25 to 39 with acute COVID-19.

CDR3 DNA sequence: TGCGCCAGCAGCTTCGCCCTAGACGGGACCTACGAGCAGTACTTC. Residues: CASSFALDGTYEQYF. The chain recombines TRBV5-1 with TRBJ2-7, with a possible D match to TRBD2 (5 bases). Germline loops: CDR1 SGHRS, CDR2 YFSETQ. V lost 2 bases to trimming and J lost 2 bases, with 14 bases between them. The CDR3 spans 15 residues.

The V and J genes are TRBV6-2 or TRBV6-3 and TRBJ2-7, with a tentative D call TRBD1 (6 bases). The CDR3 covers 16 residues. The V and J ends lost 2 bases and 0 bases respectively, with 14 bases between them. The V gene's germline CDR1 is MNHEY and CDR2 SVGEGT. The CDR3 region has the DNA TGTGCCAGCAGTTACGGGACACTCAGGAGCTCCTACGAGCAGTACTTC. Protein sequence: CASSYGTLRSSYEQYF.

This clone was recorded once. V and J are TRBV9 and TRBJ2-1; 10 nucleotides match TRBD2. Trimming took 3 bases from V and 4 from J; bases not matched to a gene: 4. Per germline, CDR1 SGDLS and CDR2 YYNGEE. CDR3 length: 15 amino acids. CDR3: CASSAGTSAYNEQFF. Written as DNA, the CDR3 is TGTGCCAGCAGCGCGGGGACTAGCGCTTACAATGAGCAGTTCTTC.

In nucleotides, the CDR3 is TGTGCCAGCAGCCAAGGGGACACCGTCTATGGCTACACCTTC. Protein: CASSQGDTVYGYTF. This rearrangement joins TRBV14 to TRBJ1-2, with D perhaps TRBD1 (6 bases). The ends were cut back, 1 base at V and 4 bases at J, with 10 bases in the middle. This CDR3 has 14 residues. Germline CDR1 reads SGHDN; CDR2 reads FVKESK. Full variable domain (rest looked up from reference TRBV14 and TRBJ1-2): EAGVTQFPSHSVIEKGQTVTLRCDPISGHDNLYWYRRVMGKEIKFLLHFVKESKQDESGMPNNRFLAERTGGTYSTLKVQPAELEDSGVYFCASSQGDTVYGYTFGSGTRLTVV.

This clone was recorded once. This chain connects TRBV7-8 to TRBJ1-4; 8 bases are a match to TRBD1. This CDR3 region has 16 residues. CDR1 is SGHVS, CDR2 FQNEAQ, per germline. With V trimmed by 3 bases and J by 6 bases, 9 bases remained unmatched. The CDR3, as DNA: TGTGCCAGCAGCTTCGCGGCCAGGGGGCTGGATGAAAAACTGTTTTTT. Its translation is CASSFAARGLDEKLFF. The full variable domain, in which reference TRBV7-8 and TRBJ1-4 provide the parts outside the CDR3, is GAGVSQSPRYKVAKRGQDVALRCDPISGHVSLFWYQQALGQGPEFLTYFQNEAQLDKSGLPSDRFFAERPEGSVSTLKIQRTQQEDSAVYLCASSFAARGLDEKLFFGSGTQLSVL.

The gene calls are TRBV28 and TRBJ2-7, with 13 bases that match TRBD2. The ends lost 4 bases at V and 6 bases at J; junction bases unmatched: 9. This CDR3 comprises 16 residues. Looked up from germline, CDR1 is MDHEN and CDR2 is SYDVKM. CDR3 sequence: CASSYSGLAGLSEQYF. The CDR3 DNA reads as TGTGCCAGCAGTTATTCGGGACTAGCGGGATTGAGCGAGCAGTACTTC.

V is TRBV9 and J is TRBJ2-7; TRBD1 might be the D (5 bases). Deletions cut 1 base from V and 6 bases from J, with 17 bases between. CDR1 is SGDLS, CDR2 YYNGEE, per germline. There are 15 residues in the CDR3. Here the CDR3 reads CASSVFDSPGGEQYF. The CDR3 nucleotides read TGTGCCAGCAGCGTATTTGACAGCCCAGGCGGCGAGCAGTACTTC.

The V gene is TRBV29-1, the J gene TRBJ2-7; TRBD1 might be the D (6 bases). V lost 2 bases, J lost 0 bases, and 14 bases lay in between. CDR1 SQVTM and CDR2 ANQGSEA come from the germline V gene. CDR3 length: 15 residues. The CDR3 nucleotides read TGCAGCGTTGAAAATTTGGACAGTAGCTCCTACGAGCAGTACTTC. This sequence encodes CSVENLDSSSYEQYF.

The chain links TRBV19 to TRBJ1-1; a possible D gene is TRBD1 (5 bases). V shed 3 bases and J shed 2 bases, with 16 bases lying between them. Looked up from germline, CDR1 is LNHDA and CDR2 is SQIVND (reference sequence). CDR3 length: 16 residues. CDR3 sequence reads: CASSIWSGAGNTEAFF. In nucleotides, the CDR3 is TGTGCCAGTAGTATCTGGTCTGGGGCAGGCAACACTGAAGCTTTCTTT.

The chain uses TRBV10-3 and TRBJ1-5, with 9 positions matching TRBD1. CDR1 is ENHRY and CDR2 is SYGVKD in the germline V gene. V dropped 3 bases and J dropped 2; count of bases not matched to a gene: 11. This CDR3 is 18 amino acids long. DNA of the CDR3: TGTGCCATCAGTGACGATCGACAGGGGGTGGGAGGCAATCAGCCCCAGCATTTT. Translation: CAISDDRQGVGGNQPQHF.

This chain joins TRBV5-6 and TRBJ2-5; TRBD1 aligns across 8 bases. The trim removed 2 bases at V and 5 bases at J, leaving 2 bases unmatched. CDR1 and CDR2 (germline): SGHDT, YYEEEE. This CDR3 has 13 residues. This chain's CDR3 is CASSLDRGETQYF. In DNA, the CDR3 is TGTGCCAGCAGCTTAGACAGGGGTGAGACCCAGTACTTC.

V usage is TRBV10-3 and J usage is TRBJ1-3; 8 bases fit TRBD1. V lost 8 bases, J lost 1 base, and 10 bases stayed unmatched. Germline assignment: CDR1 ENHRY and CDR2 SYGVKD. The CDR3 runs to 16 residues. The CDR3 loop reads CAIGGDRGFSGNTIYF. The CDR3 region has the DNA TGTGCCATCGGGGGAGACAGGGGTTTTTCTGGAAACACCATATATTTT.

The chain combines TRBV4-1 with TRBJ1-5, with D perhaps matching TRBD1 (6 bases). The CDR3 spans 14 residues. The V end lost 2 bases, the J end lost 3 bases, and 8 bases lay between the germline ends. Germline values: CDR1 MGHRA, CDR2 YSYEKL. CDR3 nucleotides: TGCGCCAGCAGCCAAACAGGGCTCAATCAGCCCCAGCATTTT. It encodes CASSQTGLNQPQHF.

The chain combines TRBV14 with TRBJ1-4; 9 nucleotides agree with TRBD1. Germline assignment: CDR1 SGHDN and CDR2 FVKESK. The CDR3 is 13 amino acids. V was pared by 4 bases and J by 8 bases, with 2 bases of the junction left unmatched. Here the CDR3 reads CASSRGQGEKLFF. The CDR3 DNA reads as TGTGCCAGCAGCCGCGGACAGGGGGAAAAACTGTTTTTT.

This rearrangement joins TRBV18 to TRBJ2-5; 7 bases map to TRBD1. Per germline, CDR1 KGHSH and CDR2 LQKENI. V was clipped by 2 bases and J by 4 bases; unmatched bases: 13. The CDR3 covers 17 residues. CDR3 sequence (DNA): TGTGCCAGCTCACCAGAGACAGGGTGGTGGTTAGGAGAGACCCAGTACTTC. Its protein product is CASSPETGWWLGETQYF.

The rearrangement joins TRBV7-3 to TRBJ2-3; D possibly corresponds to TRBD2 (5 bases). The CDR3 is made up of 13 amino acids. Germline CDR1 is SGHTA and CDR2 is FQGTGA. The germline V and J ends were trimmed by 5 bases and 3 bases, with 9 bases remaining between them. CDR3 sequence reads: CASSEDLTDTQYF. The CDR3 DNA reads as TGTGCCAGCAGCGAGGACTTAACAGATACGCAGTATTTT.

Note on this clone: This sample includes further DNA sequences coding for the same CDR3. The rearrangement uses TRBV27 and TRBJ2-7; no firm D call. Deletions cut 8 bases from V and 0 bases from J, with 8 bases between. The CDR3 totals 12 residues. The V gene's germline CDR1 is MNHEY and CDR2 SMNVEV (reference sequence). DNA for the CDR3: TGTGCCAGCTCATCGAGCTCCTACGAGCAGTACTTC. Protein: CASSSSSYEQYF.

The CDR3 bases are TGTGCCAGTAGTAACCCCCCGGGGGACGCTAATGAAAAACTGTTTTTT. It is translated as CASSNPPGDANEKLFF. This chain links TRBV19 with TRBJ1-4; D is possibly TRBD1 (5 bases). The CDR3 is 16 amino acids. The germline V gene encodes CDR1 LNHDA and CDR2 SQIVND (reference sequence). The V end was cut by 4 bases, the J end by 3 bases, with 15 bases between.

The chain employs TRBV4-2 and TRBJ1-1; 7 bases fit TRBD1. The CDR3 has 15 residues. Germline V gene sequence: CDR1 LGHNA, CDR2 YNFKEQ. V lost 4 bases to trimming and J lost 2 bases; unmatched junction nucleotides: 7. The CDR3, as DNA: TGTGCCAGCAGCCGACTACAGGGGCCTAACACTGAAGCTTTCTTT. This sequence encodes CASSRLQGPNTEAFF.

The chain links TRBV19 to TRBJ2-3; 7 bases line up with TRBD2. V gave up 7 bases and J gave up 5 bases; unmatched junction bases: 12. The CDR3 has 15 amino acids. The germline CDR1 and CDR2 sequences are LNHDA and SQIVND (reference sequence). The CDR3 is CASTPSGGVKDTQYF. The CDR3 coding sequence is TGTGCCAGTACTCCCTCGGGAGGAGTTAAAGATACGCAGTATTTT.

CDR3 residues: CASSTRLAEGNEQFF. As DNA, the CDR3 is TGTGCCAGCAGTACCCGACTAGCGGAGGGAAATGAGCAGTTCTTC. The gene calls are TRBV7-2 and TRBJ2-1, with 9 bases lining up with TRBD2. The J segment lost 7 bases and the V segment lost 6 bases, leaving 10 bases of the junction unmatched. The V gene's germline CDR1 is SGHTA and CDR2 FQGNSA. The CDR3 loop spans 15 amino acids.

This chain uses TRBV11-3 with TRBJ2-7, with D maybe TRBD1 (6 bases). This CDR3 comprises 15 residues. Germline V gene data show CDR1 as SGHNT and CDR2 as YENEEA. V was cut by 3 bases and J by 2 bases, with 14 bases left in between. CDR3 DNA sequence: TGTGCCAGCAGCTTTCAGACAGGATCAACCTACGAGCAGTACTTC. It yields the protein CASSFQTGSTYEQYF.

The chain carries TRBV27 and TRBJ1-6; D is possibly TRBD1 (5 bases). Germline assignment: CDR1 MNHEY and CDR2 SMNVEV (reference sequence). V was trimmed by 4 bases and J by 1 base, leaving 11 bases between them. CDR3 size: 16 residues. CDR3 in amino acids: CASSSRRGSYNSPLHF. As DNA, the CDR3 is TGTGCCAGCAGTTCGCGTCGGGGGTCCTATAATTCACCCCTCCACTTT.

The genes are TRBV7-2 and TRBJ2-7; TRBD1 matches at 8 bases. Germline V gene data show CDR1 as SGHTA and CDR2 as FQGNSA. Trimming removed 4 bases from V and 6 bases from J; junction bases left unmatched: 11. The CDR3 runs 15 residues. The CDR3 here is CASSSGPNGQGEQYF. The CDR3 nucleotides are TGTGCCAGCAGCTCAGGACCAAACGGACAGGGCGAGCAGTACTTC.

The count of this clone is one. The chain uses TRBV5-1 and TRBJ2-3; 11 bases agree with TRBD1. The V gene's germline CDR1 is SGHRS and CDR2 YFSETQ. The CDR3 extends over 15 amino acids. Trimming at V came to 4 bases and at J to 3 bases, leaving 4 bases not matched to a gene. Here the CDR3 DNA reads TGCGCCAGCAGCACGGACAGGGGGCGAACAGATACGCAGTATTTT. Its translation is CASSTDRGRTDTQYF.

The CDR3 bases are TGTGCCAGCAGCAAAGCCGACAGGGGACACGAGCAGTACTTC. As protein: CASSKADRGHEQYF. The chain combines TRBV21-1 with TRBJ2-7; no check of the table's D call, TRBD1, against the DNA was made. TRBV21-1 is noted as a pseudogene. CDR3 size: 14 residues.

This clone was detected only once. The rearrangement uses TRBV6-1 and TRBJ2-2; TRBD2 aligns across 11 bases. Germline V gene sequence: CDR1 MNHNS, CDR2 SASEGT. The CDR3 has 17 amino acids. V dropped 0 bases and J dropped 2; count of bases not matched to a gene: 2. The DNA of the CDR3 is TGTGCCAGCAGTGAAGCTAGCGGGAGGGCCAACACCGGGGAGCTGTTTTTT. Its protein is CASSEASGRANTGELFF.

The chain employs TRBV28 and TRBJ1-5; D unresolved. V was shortened by 7 bases and J by 9 bases, with 16 bases between the two germline ends. The germline CDR1 and CDR2 sequences are MDHEN and SYDVKM. The CDR3 spans 13 residues. CDR3 region: CASTTGGLGPQHF. The CDR3 region has the DNA TGTGCCAGCACGACCGGCGGACTTGGGCCCCAGCATTTT.

The chain combines TRBV28 with TRBJ2-3; D may be TRBD2 (5 bases). V lost 2 bases and J lost 2, with 8 bases in between. The length of the CDR3 is 14 residues. The V gene's germline CDR1 is MDHEN and CDR2 SYDVKM. Here the CDR3 DNA reads TGTGCCAGCAGTTTAGCTAGCCTCACAGATACGCAGTATTTT. The encoded protein is CASSLASLTDTQYF.

A single count supports this clone. This CDR3 is CASSEAGAGFVGFGYTF. Here the CDR3 DNA reads TGTGCCAGCAGTGAAGCGGGGGCAGGGTTTGTTGGTTTTGGCTACACCTTC. The V and J genes are TRBV6-1 and TRBJ1-2, with D tentatively TRBD1 (6 bases). CDR1 and CDR2 (germline): MNHNS, SASEGT. V gave up 0 bases and J gave up 7 bases, with 21 bases separating them. This CDR3 region has 17 residues.

V is TRBV7-8 and J is TRBJ1-4; 7 bases match TRBD1. V was pared by 3 bases and J by 2 bases, with 3 bases of the junction left unmatched. Germline loops: CDR1 SGHVS, CDR2 FQNEAQ. This CDR3 has 15 residues. In nucleotides, the CDR3 is TGTGCCAGCAGCTTCGGGACAGCCACTAATGAAAAACTGTTTTTT. Translated, it gives CASSFGTATNEKLFF.